This TCR beta chain was found in a study of Graves' ophthalmopathy and Graves' hyperthyroidism. Overall study findings and caveats: Sensitivity reached around 88% and specificity about 76% for a 13-signature model separating ophthalmopathy from stable hyperthyroidism.

Over 18 months of follow-up, stable hyperthyroidism required that no ophthalmopathy appear. Amplification of the TCR beta CDR3 regions used RNA transcripts (as template). Second-round multiplex PCR came after first-round RT-PCR with HTBI primers. Via MiXCR, TCRdb re-called the multiplex PCR reads, giving one row per CDR3 protein. The sample consists of roughly 380,000 distinct CDR3 sequences, 15% of them appearing once. Germline CDR1 MNHNS, CDR2 SASEGT. The CDR3 length is 16 residues. The ends were cut back, 2 bases at V and 3 bases at J, with 17 bases in the middle. There are many counts of this clonotype. Its target is not known.

The sequenced material came from peripheral blood. The chain recombines TRBV6-1 with TRBJ2-7; D not certain. The sequence derives from a woman aged 18-35 years with stable Graves' hyperthyroidism. The CDR3 DNA reads as TGTGCCAGCAGTGAATTGGGGTCGGCGTCATACTACGAGCAGTACTTC. It translates to CASSELGSASYYEQYF.